This is a list of T cell receptor beta chains from one sample in a study of shared clonotypes between healthy human individuals. Generated by immunoSEQ multiplex PCR, the TCRdb table keeps only in-frame clones and is missing some. The repertoire holds about 640,000 clones, with about two thirds as singletons. The sequenced material came from memory CD4+ T cells sorted from blood. The receptors stem from a woman aged 25 to 45 in good health. Each CDR3 is given with its conserved first and last residue. Clone size is given for some rows only: seen once, a few or many times, or a class if the clone is expanded.

>TRBV5-6|NA|TRBJ2-1
CASFSASGTDEQFF
>TRBV5-1|NA|TRBJ2-3
CASSLGGLAGPSTDTQYF
>TRBV2|NA|TRBJ2-3
CASSVGTSGSTDTQYF
>TRBV28|NA|TRBJ1-5
CASSRTYSNQPQHF
>TRBV15|many|TRBJ1-2
CATSRDSGTYGYTF
>TRBV4-1|NA|TRBJ1-1
CASSQTLVAEAFF
>TRBV10-3|few|TRBJ2-7
CAISANRDSYEQYF
>TRBV15|NA|TRBJ1-4
CATSRGTGGKEKLFF
>TRBV19|few|TRBJ1-5
CASRNPDGGQPQHF
>TRBV18|NA|TRBJ1-1
CASSPQGQGKGDTEAFF
>TRBV6-4|NA|TRBJ2-1
CASSDPRRTFF
>TRBV13|NA|TRBJ1-2
CASSLGYRTYDYGYTF
>TRBV6-1|NA|TRBJ1-1
CASSEEEGGGNTEAFF
>TRBV7-9|many|TRBJ1-3
CASSLGQNTIYF
>TRBV7-6|NA|TRBJ2-1
CASSSVGLAGDLFF
>TRBV29-1|few|NA
CSVPPGQGNEQYF
>TRBV6-6|NA|TRBJ2-7
CASRTTSGSSYEQYF